The 22 T cell receptor beta chains reported below all come from one sample, sequenced in a study of blood T cells in healthy people across ages. A second roughly 6 to 11 cycle PCR used barcoded and J-beta primers. TCRdb passed the 5' RACE reads through MiXCR, listing each CDR3 protein once. The sample records a few hundred thousand distinct CDR3 sequences, over 45% being singletons. The sample consisted of blood. The receptors come from a man between 60 and 75 years old in good health.

This sequence joins TRBV6-6 and TRBJ2-7, with unresolved D. Germline CDR1 reads MNHNY; CDR2 reads SVGAGI (reference sequence). Trimming pared 2 bases from V and 3 bases from J, leaving 5 bases between. The CDR3 consists of 12 residues. The CDR3 is CASSYPYYEQYF. DNA of the CDR3: TGTGCCAGCAGTTACCCCTACTACGAGCAGTACTTC.

The chain has TRBV3-1 and TRBJ2-2; D gene unclear. Germline V lookup: CDR1 LGHDT, CDR2 YNNKEL (reference sequence). The CDR3 sequence is 15 residues long. Trimming removed 4 bases from V and 3 bases from J, with 12 bases in between. The CDR3 DNA reads TGTGCCAGCAGCCCCCCTTGGGCGGACACCGGGGAGCTGTTTTTT. It codes for CASSPPWADTGELFF.

Only a few counts were recorded for this clonotype. The chain couples TRBV2 to TRBJ2-7; TRBD1 might be the D (5 bases). The length of the CDR3 is 14 residues. From germline, CDR1 is SNHLY and CDR2 FYNNEI. V was trimmed by 7 bases and J by 3 bases, leaving 16 bases between them. The CDR3 DNA follows: TGTGCCAGCATGCCCCAGGGTAGGGTCTACGAGCAGTACTTC. Its protein is CASMPQGRVYEQYF.

This clonotype appeared a few times. J is TRBJ2-1 and V is TRBV10-3; no clear D gene. Trimming shortened V by 2 bases and J by 9 bases, and 11 bases separated the two germline ends. The germline V gene encodes CDR1 ENHRY and CDR2 SYGVKD. The CDR3 consists of 13 residues. CDR3 sequence: CAISEGEFGEQFF. The CDR3 region has the DNA TGTGCCATCAGTGAGGGTGAGTTCGGTGAGCAGTTCTTC.

Details on this clonotype: The junction shows a germline mismatch at one end, possibly a read error. This chain joins TRBV5-1 and TRBJ2-2, with TRBD2 as a possible D gene (5 bases). The CDR3 consists of 14 residues. Germline V CDR1 and CDR2: SGHRS, YFSETQ. The CDR3 protein is CASSLYGNPGELFF. The CDR3 DNA sequence: TGCGCCAGCAGCTTGTACGGGAACCCCGGGGAGCTGTTTTTT.

The V and J genes are TRBV18 and TRBJ1-2; no definite D call. There are 13 residues in the CDR3. From germline, CDR1 is KGHSH and CDR2 LQKENI. V dropped 3 bases and J dropped 8 bases, with 13 bases sitting between them. CDR3: CASSPTPVWGYTF. The CDR3 nucleotides are TGTGCCAGCTCACCTACTCCTGTTTGGGGCTACACCTTC.

Notes on this clonotype: One end of the junction fails to match germline, which may point to a read error. The genes are TRBV6-5 and TRBJ1-5, with D maybe TRBD1 (6 bases). CDR3 length: 15 amino acids. In germline, CDR1 is MNHEY, CDR2 SVGAGI. In DNA form, the CDR3 reads TGTGCCGGCAGACCAAGACAGGATAGCAATCAGCCCCAGCATTTT. Its translation: CAGRPRQDSNQPQHF.

The V gene is TRBV12-3 or TRBV12-4, the J gene TRBJ2-5, with no clear D. Trimming cost V 5 bases and J 3 bases, with 10 bases left between them. The CDR3 is made up of 13 amino acids. The CDR3 nucleotides read TGTGCCAGCAGTAGCCGGGCCGAAGAGACCCAGTACTTC. Amino acids: CASSSRAEETQYF.

There are many counts of this clonotype. The chain recombines TRBV18 with TRBJ2-3; either TRBD1 or TRBD2 may supply D (5 bases each). Trimming took off 4 bases at V and 4 bases at J, with 18 bases between the two ends. Germline V gene sequence: CDR1 KGHSH, CDR2 LQKENI. The CDR3 is 16 amino acids. CDR3 protein: CASSLSGTRDPDTQYF. The CDR3 DNA sequence: TGTGCCAGCTCACTATCCGGGACCCGGGACCCAGATACGCAGTATTTT.

CDR3 residues: CSAGRTSGGRETQYF. The CDR3 nucleotides read TGCAGTGCTGGCCGGACTAGCGGGGGGAGGGAGACCCAGTACTTC. The chain employs TRBV20-1 and TRBJ2-5; the match to TRBD2 covers 14 bases. CDR1 and CDR2 (germline): DFQATT, SNEGSKA (reference sequence). The CDR3 consists of 15 residues. V shed 5 bases and J 5 bases; nucleotides not matched to a gene: 7.

The genes are TRBV19 and TRBJ2-1; D might be TRBD1 (6 bases). The CDR3 is 16 amino acids. From germline, CDR1 is LNHDA and CDR2 SQIVND (reference sequence). Deletions cut 8 bases from V and 2 bases from J, with 19 bases between. CDR3 region: CASSGGLGWTYNEQFF. DNA for the CDR3: TGTGCCAGTTCTGGGGGCCTAGGATGGACCTACAATGAGCAGTTCTTC. The full variable domain, in which reference TRBV19 and TRBJ2-1 provide the parts outside the CDR3, is DGGITQSPKYLFRKEGQNVTLSCEQNLNHDAMYWYRQDPGQGLRLIYYSQIVNDFQKGDIAEGYSVSREKKESFPLTVTSAQKNPTAFYLCASSGGLGWTYNEQFFGPGTRLTVL.

This clonotype has just a few counts. The chain carries TRBV4-2 and TRBJ2-2; D gene uncertain. The CDR3 consists of 14 residues. V was cut by 1 base and J by 7 bases, with 10 bases left in between. CDR1 is LGHNA, CDR2 YNFKEQ, per germline. CDR3 sequence reads: CASSQVVGDGELFF. The CDR3 nucleotides are TGTGCCAGCAGCCAAGTCGTAGGAGACGGGGAGCTGTTTTTT.

CDR3 sequence (DNA): TGCAGTGCACCCGACAGGGGACCCAATCAGCCCCAGCATTTT. This gives the protein CSAPDRGPNQPQHF. The chain couples TRBV20-1 to TRBJ1-5; 8 nucleotides line up with TRBD1. The CDR3 is 14 amino acids. The trim removed 6 bases at V and 3 bases at J, leaving 7 bases unmatched. The germline gives CDR1 DFQATT, CDR2 SNEGSKA (reference sequence).

V is TRBV20-1 and J is TRBJ2-3; 8 nucleotides agree with TRBD2. Germline CDR1 DFQATT, CDR2 SNEGSKA (reference sequence). V was clipped by 0 bases and J by 5 bases; unmatched bases: 7. The CDR3 is 15 residues long. As DNA, the CDR3 is TGCAGTGCTAGAGATCGGGGGGGGGCAATAGATACGCAGTATTTT. Protein sequence: CSARDRGGAIDTQYF.

This clonotype was seen ten or more times. This sequence joins TRBV6-6 and TRBJ2-3; D is perhaps TRBD1 (6 bases). Germline V gene data show CDR1 as MNHNY and CDR2 as SVGAGI (reference sequence). V lost 7 bases and J 2 bases, leaving 16 bases between the germline ends. This CDR3 comprises 15 residues. In nucleotides, the CDR3 is TGTGCCAGCAAGCGCCAGGGGTTAGACACAGATACGCAGTATTTT. Translation: CASKRQGLDTDTQYF.

The rearrangement links TRBV4-2 to TRBJ2-5, with 8 bases lining up with TRBD2. V dropped 0 bases and J dropped 5; count of bases not matched to a gene: 8. The CDR3 is made up of 16 amino acids. Germline V gene lookup returns CDR1 LGHNA and CDR2 YNFKEQ. The CDR3 sequence: CASSQDLAAGEETQYF. The CDR3 bases are TGTGCCAGCAGCCAAGATCTAGCAGCGGGAGAGGAGACCCAGTACTTC.

The chain recombines TRBV6-5 with TRBJ1-1; maybe TRBD1 (6 bases). V gave up 8 bases and J gave up 0 bases, with 10 bases separating them. CDR1 and CDR2 from the germline V gene are MNHEY and SVGAGI. The CDR3 covers 13 residues. The DNA of the CDR3 is TGTGCCAGCTCTGACAGGATGAACACTGAAGCTTTCTTT. It yields the protein CASSDRMNTEAFF.

This clonotype is a singleton in its sample. V usage is TRBV7-9 and J usage is TRBJ1-6; 8 bases align to TRBD1. The V gene end was trimmed by 2 bases and the J gene end by 6 bases; junction bases not matched to a gene: 3. Germline V lookup: CDR1 SEHNR, CDR2 FQNEAQ (reference sequence). The CDR3 runs 15 residues. The CDR3 DNA is TGTGCCAGCAGCTTACAGGGGGCTATTAATTCACCCCTCCACTTT. Residues: CASSLQGAINSPLHF.

The chain uses TRBV7-2 and TRBJ2-7, with TRBD1 as a possible D gene (6 bases). With 5 bases removed from V and 4 bases from J, the gap between germline ends came to 15 bases. CDR1 is SGHTA and CDR2 is FQGNSA in the germline V gene. There are 14 residues in the CDR3. In DNA form, the CDR3 reads TGTGCCAGCAGCCCAAGGAAGGACAGTTACGAGCAGTACTTC. It specifies CASSPRKDSYEQYF.

The chain carries TRBV6-5 and TRBJ2-7, with 9 bases aligning to TRBD1. The germline gives CDR1 MNHEY, CDR2 SVGAGI. The CDR3 loop spans 14 amino acids. V lost 4 bases and J lost 3; bases outside the gene matches: 4. The CDR3 DNA is TGTGCCAGCAGTTTAGCGGACAGGGGCTACGAGCAGTACTTC. It yields the protein CASSLADRGYEQYF.

This clonotype came up a few times. The chain recombines TRBV5-1 with TRBJ1-1, with D unclear. Germline CDR1 and CDR2: SGHRS and YFSETQ. The CDR3 has 15 amino acids. Trimming stripped 1 base from V and 1 base from J, with 11 bases between. CDR3: CASSLTGSGNTEAFF. The CDR3, as DNA: TGCGCCAGCAGCTTGACGGGATCGGGGAACACTGAAGCTTTCTTT.

In this sample, this clonotype turned up many times. This chain joins TRBV7-2 and TRBJ2-1; a weak D match, TRBD1 (6 bases). CDR1 is SGHTA and CDR2 is FQGNSA in the germline V gene. Trimming pared 2 bases from V and 7 bases from J, leaving 6 bases between. The CDR3 contains 12 residues. The DNA for the CDR3 is TGTGCCAGCAGCTTACAGGGGAATGAGCAGTTCTTC. It yields the protein CASSLQGNEQFF.